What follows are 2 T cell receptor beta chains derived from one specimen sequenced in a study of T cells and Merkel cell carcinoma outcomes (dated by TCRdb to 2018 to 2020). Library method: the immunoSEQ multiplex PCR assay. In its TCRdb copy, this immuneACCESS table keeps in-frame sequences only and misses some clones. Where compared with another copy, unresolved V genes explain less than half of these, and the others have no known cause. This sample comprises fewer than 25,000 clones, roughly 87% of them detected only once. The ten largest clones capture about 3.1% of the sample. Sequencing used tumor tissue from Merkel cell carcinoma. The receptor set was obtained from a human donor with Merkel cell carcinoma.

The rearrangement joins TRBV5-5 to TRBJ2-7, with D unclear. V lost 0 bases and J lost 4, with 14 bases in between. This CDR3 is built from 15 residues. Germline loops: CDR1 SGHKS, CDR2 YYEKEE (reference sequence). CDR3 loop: CASSLAGVVQYEQYF. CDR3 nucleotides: TGTGCCAGCAGCTTGGCCGGTGTTGTACAGTACGAGCAGTACTTC.

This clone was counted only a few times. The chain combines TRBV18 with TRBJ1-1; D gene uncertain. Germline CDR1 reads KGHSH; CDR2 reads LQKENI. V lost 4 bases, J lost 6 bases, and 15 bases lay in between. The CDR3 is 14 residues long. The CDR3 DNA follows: TGTGCCAGCTCACGGGCGGCGGCCGGGGCTGAAGCTTTCTTT. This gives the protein CASSRAAAGAEAFF.